These 28 T cell receptor beta chains originate from one sample sequenced in a study of PD-1 blockade in classical Hodgkin lymphoma. Measured with immunoSEQ multiplex PCR; TCRdb has only the in-frame clones, and not every one. The table records fewer than 95,000 clones, about 83% of them present only once. Specified time point: cycle 4 day 1 (C4D1), after about 6 weeks of nivolumab. Every patient experienced relapse after autologous stem cell transplantation, and brentuximab vedotin exposure varied. The source material was peripheral blood mononuclear cells (PBMCs), sampled before the fourth cycle of nivolumab. These receptor sequences come from a human donor with classical Hodgkin lymphoma.

This sequence joins TRBV10-3 and TRBJ2-7; 7 bases line up with TRBD1. This CDR3 is 14 amino acids long. V lost 6 bases and J lost 2; bases outside the gene matches: 7. Germline lookup yields CDR1 ENHRY and CDR2 SYGVKD. CDR3 in amino acids: CAISPQGETYEQYF. DNA for the CDR3: TGTGCCATCAGCCCCCAGGGGGAGACCTACGAGCAGTACTTC.

The V gene is TRBV18, the J gene TRBJ1-1; TRBD1 might be the D (5 bases). Germline V gene sequence: CDR1 KGHSH, CDR2 LQKENI. V was pared by 0 bases and J by 11 bases, with 13 bases between. This CDR3 has 13 amino acids. The CDR3 loop is CASSPPGWGDAFF. Here the CDR3 DNA reads TGTGCCAGCTCACCACCGGGTTGGGGGGATGCTTTCTTT.

The gene calls are TRBV5-3 and TRBJ2-7, with 7 positions matching TRBD1. TRBV5-3 carries the ORF label, with uncertain function. This CDR3 spans 14 amino acids. The junction had 2 bases not matched to a gene; V was cut back by 0 bases and J by 2 bases. In nucleotides, the CDR3 is TGTGCCAGAAGCTTGGGTAGGGGGCCCTACGAGCAGTACTTC. It encodes CARSLGRGPYEQYF.

The V gene is TRBV7-2, the J gene TRBJ2-1, with TRBD2 matching 8 bases. After removal of 4 bases from V and 9 bases from J, the junction contained 8 bases not matched to a gene. From germline, CDR1 is SGHTA and CDR2 FQGNSA. The CDR3 is 14 amino acids. The CDR3 here is CASSSGLAAAEQFF. In nucleotides, the CDR3 is TGTGCCAGCAGCTCCGGACTAGCAGCTGCTGAGCAGTTCTTC.

This chain joins TRBV7-2 and TRBJ2-7; weak D call: TRBD2 (6 bases). The CDR3 spans 16 residues. Germline V CDR1 and CDR2: SGHTA, FQGNSA. Trimming stripped 2 bases from V and 3 bases from J, with 17 bases between. The chain's CDR3 is CASSLSLALPHYEQYF. CDR3 bases: TGTGCCAGCAGCTTATCACTAGCACTCCCCCACTACGAGCAGTACTTC.

The gene calls are TRBV5-1 and TRBJ2-3; 10 bases match TRBD1. The V and J ends lost 2 bases and 4 bases, in that order; junction bases with no gene match: 1. The CDR3 covers 14 residues. CDR1 is SGHRS and CDR2 is YFSETQ in the germline V gene. The CDR3 DNA reads as TGCGCCAGCAGCTTTGGACAGGGGGCAGATACGCAGTATTTT. Amino acid sequence: CASSFGQGADTQYF.

J is TRBJ2-1 and V is TRBV7-2; TRBD2 agrees at 10 bases. The CDR3 contains 15 residues. J gave up 3 bases and V 3 bases, and 2 bases lay outside the gene matches. CDR1 is SGHTA, CDR2 FQGNSA, per germline. CDR3 nucleotide sequence: TGTGCCAGCAGCTTGGGACTAGCGAACTACAATGAGCAGTTCTTC. Its translation is CASSLGLANYNEQFF.

The chain links TRBV19 to TRBJ1-2; D is possibly TRBD1 (6 bases). Trimming stripped 1 base from V and 2 bases from J, with 17 bases between. The CDR3 totals 17 residues. Germline loops: CDR1 LNHDA, CDR2 SQIVND (reference sequence). CDR3 protein: CASSIGGADSSNYGYTF. The CDR3 region has the DNA TGTGCCAGTAGTATAGGGGGCGCGGACAGTTCAAACTATGGCTACACCTTC.

V usage is TRBV5-1 and J usage is TRBJ2-1; D uncertain. CDR3 length: 13 amino acids. V lost 1 base to trimming and J lost 4 bases, with 6 bases between them. Germline-derived CDR1 and CDR2 are SGHRS and YFSETQ. CDR3 nucleotide sequence: TGCGCCAGCAGCTTGAAAGGATACAATGAGCAGTTCTTC. It specifies CASSLKGYNEQFF.

The V gene is TRBV18, the J gene TRBJ2-1, with D possibly TRBD1 on 5 matching bases. The V end lost 0 bases, the J end lost 5 bases, and 8 bases lay between the germline ends. The length of the CDR3 is 14 residues. Germline CDR1 KGHSH, CDR2 LQKENI. DNA for the CDR3: TGTGCCAGCTCACCACCAGTAGGGGACAATGAGCAGTTCTTC. It encodes CASSPPVGDNEQFF.

The J gene is TRBJ1-1, the V gene TRBV10-3; tentatively, D is TRBD1 (6 bases). Deletions cut 3 bases from V and 3 bases from J, with 11 bases between. Germline lookup yields CDR1 ENHRY and CDR2 SYGVKD. This CDR3 is 14 amino acids long. The CDR3: CAISDFQGHTEAFF. In DNA form, the CDR3 reads TGTGCCATCAGTGATTTTCAGGGGCACACTGAAGCTTTCTTT.

This chain links TRBV5-6 with TRBJ1-5; 8 positions match TRBD1. The length of the CDR3 is 15 residues. J gave up 6 bases and V 0 bases, and 5 bases lay outside the gene matches. Germline V gene sequence: CDR1 SGHDT, CDR2 YYEEEE. The CDR3 bases are TGTGCCAGCAGCTTGGTTTCAACAGGGGGTCAGCCCCAGCATTTT. Its translation: CASSLVSTGGQPQHF.

This clone was recorded a few times. The chain joins TRBV5-1 to TRBJ2-2; D possibly corresponds to TRBD1 (6 bases). Trimming left V 0 bases short and J 4 bases short, with 7 bases between. Germline loops: CDR1 SGHRS, CDR2 YFSETQ. The CDR3 extends over 14 amino acids. The CDR3 spells CASSLGQVTGELFF. Here the CDR3 DNA reads TGCGCCAGCAGCTTGGGACAGGTCACCGGGGAGCTGTTTTTT. Using reference TRBV5-1 and TRBJ2-2 for the parts outside the CDR3, the full variable domain is KAGVTQTPRYLIKTRGQQVTLSCSPISGHRSVSWYQQTPGQGLQFLFEYFSETQRNKGNFPGRFSGRQFSNSRSEMNVSTLELGDSALYLCASSLGQVTGELFFGEGSRLTVL.

The chain is built from TRBV7-3 and TRBJ2-1; possible D gene TRBD2, 5 bases. The germline V gene has CDR1 SGHTA and CDR2 FQGTGA. V shed 4 bases and J shed 8 bases, with 15 bases lying between them. The CDR3 length is 14 residues. The CDR3 here is CASSYVGGGDEQFF. The CDR3 nucleotides are TGTGCCAGCAGCTACGTAGGAGGTGGCGATGAGCAGTTCTTC.

The CDR3 DNA reads TGTGCCAGCAGCCCGGGACAGGGGGCGCATGATGAGCAGTTCTTC. Its protein is CASSPGQGAHDEQFF. The J gene is TRBJ2-1, the V gene TRBV7-9, with 12 bases that match TRBD1. The trim removed 5 bases at V and 8 bases at J, leaving 7 bases unmatched. The germline V gene encodes CDR1 SEHNR and CDR2 FQNEAQ (reference sequence). The CDR3 has 15 amino acids.

The CDR3 region is CASSLGYREGAKNIQYF. The CDR3 bases are TGCGCCAGCAGCTTGGGTTACCGGGAGGGAGCCAAAAACATTCAGTACTTC. V and J are TRBV5-1 and TRBJ2-4, with 8 bases aligning to TRBD2. From germline, CDR1 is SGHRS and CDR2 YFSETQ. This CDR3 has 17 amino acids. The V segment lost 0 bases and the J segment 0 bases; nucleotides outside the gene matches: 5.

The V and J genes are TRBV19 and TRBJ2-3, with D possibly being TRBD1 or TRBD2 (5 bases each). CDR1 LNHDA and CDR2 SQIVND come from the germline V gene (reference sequence). The V end lost 6 bases, the J end lost 4 bases, and 11 bases lay between the germline ends. The CDR3 spans 13 residues. CDR3 region: CASSYRGADTQYF. CDR3 DNA: TGTGCCAGTAGCTATAGAGGGGCAGATACGCAGTATTTT.

The rearrangement links TRBV2 to TRBJ2-7, with 8 bases lining up with TRBD1. This CDR3 is 12 amino acids long. CDR1 and CDR2 (germline): SNHLY, FYNNEI. Losses at the gene ends were 6 bases for V and 4 bases for J; bases not matched to a gene: 2. The CDR3 is CASRDRDYEQYF. CDR3 DNA: TGTGCCAGCAGGGACAGGGATTACGAGCAGTACTTC.

V gene TRBV6-5 combines with J gene TRBJ1-2, with D uncertain. Germline values: CDR1 MNHEY, CDR2 SVGAGI. The V end lost 2 bases, the J end lost 5 bases, and 18 bases lay between the germline ends. The CDR3 totals 16 residues. CDR3 sequence: CASSYANSGISYGYTF. The DNA of the CDR3 is TGTGCCAGCAGTTACGCCAACTCCGGGATCTCTTATGGCTACACCTTC.

In its sample, this clone was seen once. The gene calls are TRBV10-3 and TRBJ1-1; D is unresolved. Between the trimmed V and J ends, which lost 0 bases and 7 bases, there was a span of 12 bases. This CDR3 spans 14 amino acids. Germline loops: CDR1 ENHRY, CDR2 SYGVKD. The CDR3 DNA sequence: TGTGCCATCAGTGAGTCTAGGGTGGGTCTTGAAGCTTTCTTT. Protein sequence: CAISESRVGLEAFF.

This clone was detected only a few times. The chain joins TRBV6-6 to TRBJ2-3; D is possibly TRBD1 or TRBD2 (5 bases each). The V end was cut by 5 bases, the J end by 11 bases, with 14 bases between. Germline CDR1 reads MNHNY; CDR2 reads SVGAGI (reference sequence). The CDR3 is 12 residues long. The DNA for the CDR3 is TGTGCCAGCAGTCCTGGACCGGGGCTGCAGTATTTT. This sequence encodes CASSPGPGLQYF.

J is TRBJ1-1 and V is TRBV2; the D is unclear. In germline, CDR1 is SNHLY, CDR2 FYNNEI. The CDR3 is made up of 15 amino acids. V lost 0 bases and J 2 bases, leaving 10 bases between the germline ends. This CDR3 is CASSEAIFLNTEAFF. The CDR3 bases are TGTGCCAGCAGTGAAGCAATATTCCTAAACACTGAAGCTTTCTTT.

This clone was detected many times. CDR3 sequence (DNA): TGTGCCAGCAGTTTTGCCGGGGCCGGCTATGGCTACACCTTC. Translation: CASSFAGAGYGYTF. This chain joins TRBV27 and TRBJ1-2; D is perhaps TRBD1 (5 bases). Between the trimmed V and J ends, which lost 3 bases and 4 bases, there was a span of 12 bases. Germline CDR1 reads MNHEY; CDR2 reads SMNVEV (reference sequence). This CDR3 region has 14 residues.

The chain recombines TRBV11-2 with TRBJ2-7, with D possibly TRBD1 on 5 matching bases. The V and J ends lost 4 bases and 2 bases respectively, with 12 bases between them. Germline lookup yields CDR1 SGHAT and CDR2 FQNNGV. CDR3 length: 14 residues. CDR3 nucleotide sequence: TGTGCCAGCAGCTGGGCAGGGTTAACCTACGAGCAGTACTTC. Translation gives CASSWAGLTYEQYF. The entire variable domain, with the rest obtained from reference TRBV11-2 and TRBJ2-7, is as follows: EAGVAQSPRYKIIEKRQSVAFWCNPISGHATLYWYQQILGQGPKLLIQFQNNGVVDDSQLPKDRFSAERLKGVDSTLKIQPAKLEDSAVYLCASSWAGLTYEQYFGPGTRLTVT.

The chain has TRBV4-2 and TRBJ2-7; D call uncertain. V lost 0 bases and J lost 0, with 9 bases in between. Germline-derived CDR1 and CDR2 are LGHNA and YNFKEQ. The CDR3 loop spans 15 amino acids. CDR3 in amino acids: CASSQEPKSSYEQYF. In DNA form, the CDR3 reads TGTGCCAGCAGCCAAGAACCCAAGAGCTCCTACGAGCAGTACTTC.

This clone was recorded a few times. The chain couples TRBV21-1 to TRBJ2-2. TRBV21-1 has pseudogene status. This CDR3 has 11 amino acids. The CDR3 region is CASSITGELFF. The CDR3 nucleotides read TGTGCCAGCAGCATCACCGGGGAGCTGTTTTTT.

The chain combines TRBV15 with TRBJ1-1, with D hard to call. There are 15 residues in the CDR3. CDR1 is LNHNV and CDR2 is YYDKDF in the germline V gene (reference sequence). Trimming pared 0 bases from V and 4 bases from J, leaving 12 bases between. The CDR3 DNA is TGTGCCACCAGCAGAGATCGGTTTGCCGGCACTGAAGCTTTCTTT. This sequence encodes CATSRDRFAGTEAFF.

For this clone: Mismatch with germline at one junction end may stem from a read error. This chain joins TRBV18 and TRBJ1-2; D is uncertain. The CDR3 is 14 residues long. CDR1 and CDR2 from the germline V gene are KGHSH and LQKENI. Here the CDR3 DNA reads TGTGCCAGCTCACCAGCCATAAGTGGTGGGCAGCTGATCTTC. It is translated as CASSPAISGGQLIF. The variable domain in full, completed from reference TRBV18 and TRBJ1-2, reads NAGVMQNPRHLVRRRGQEARLRCSPMKGHSHVYWYRQLPEEGLKFMVYLQKENIIDESGMPKERFSAEFPKEGPSILRIQQVVRGDSAAYFCASSPAISGGQLIFGSGTRLTVV.